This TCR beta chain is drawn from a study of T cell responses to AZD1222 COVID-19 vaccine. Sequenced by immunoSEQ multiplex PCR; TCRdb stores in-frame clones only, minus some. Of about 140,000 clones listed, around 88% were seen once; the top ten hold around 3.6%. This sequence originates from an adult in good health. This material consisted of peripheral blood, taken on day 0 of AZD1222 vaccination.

CDR3 coding DNA: TGTGCCAGCAGCCAAGCCCTAGCGGGAGGGCCCTACGAGCAGTACTTC. This encodes CASSQALAGGPYEQYF. The chain has TRBV14 and TRBJ2-7, with 12 bases aligning to TRBD2. Germline CDR1 SGHDN, CDR2 FVKESK. Trimming removed 1 base from V and 2 bases from J; junction bases left unmatched: 3. The CDR3 spans 16 residues. The whole variable domain, remainder taken from reference TRBV14 and TRBJ2-7, is EAGVTQFPSHSVIEKGQTVTLRCDPISGHDNLYWYRRVMGKEIKFLLHFVKESKQDESGMPNNRFLAERTGGTYSTLKVQPAELEDSGVYFCASSQALAGGPYEQYFGPGTRLTVT.